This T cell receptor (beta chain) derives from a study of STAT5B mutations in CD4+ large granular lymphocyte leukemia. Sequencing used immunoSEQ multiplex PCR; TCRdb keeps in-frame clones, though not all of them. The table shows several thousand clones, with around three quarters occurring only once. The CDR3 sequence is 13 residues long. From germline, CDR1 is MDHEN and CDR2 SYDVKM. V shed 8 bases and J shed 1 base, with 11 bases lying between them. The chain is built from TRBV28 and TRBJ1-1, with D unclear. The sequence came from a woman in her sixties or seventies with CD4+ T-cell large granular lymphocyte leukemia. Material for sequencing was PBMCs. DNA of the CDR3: TGTGCCAGCCTTGACACGCAGAACACTGAAGCTTTCTTT. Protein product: CASLDTQNTEAFF. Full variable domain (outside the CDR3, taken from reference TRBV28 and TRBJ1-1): DVKVTQSSRYLVKRTGEKVFLECVQDMDHENMFWYRQDPGLGLRLIYFSYDVKMKEKGDIPEGYSVSREKKERFSLILESASTNQTSMYLCASLDTQNTEAFFGQGTRLTVV.